The rows below give T cell receptor beta chains drawn from one sample of a study of T-cell memory formation after mild COVID-19. TCRdb processed the 5' RACE reads anew with MiXCR; each CDR3 protein has one entry. The table lists roughly 450,000 distinct CDR3 sequences, more than 15% of them singletons. What was sequenced was PBMCs or a T cell subset sorted from them (not recorded which). Source of these receptors: a man aged 18 to 29 who had mild COVID-19 (a few samples of this study predate the infection). Cell type and time point are not known. Each CDR3 is given with its conserved first and last residue. Each record gives: D gene, J gene, V gene, clone size, CDR3 protein, CDR3 DNA. The D gene is left open where the match is weak. Only some rows state a clone size, as once, few, many or a class for expanded clones.

>-|TRBJ1-2|TRBV9|few
CANILGLGIYGYTF
TGTGCCAACATCCTTGGACTGGGGATCTATGGCTACACCTTC
>-|TRBJ1-4|TRBV12-3/TRBV12-4|few
CASSPGTMATNEKLFF
TGTGCCAGCAGCCCAGGGACTATGGCAACTAATGAAAAACTGTTTTTT
>-|TRBJ1-1|TRBV3-1|-
CASSQGPSSVTFF
TGTGCCAGCAGCCAAGGACCAAGCAGTGTTACTTTCTTT
>TRBD1|TRBJ2-7|TRBV4-3|-
CASSQDMGTGTVEQYF
TGCGCCAGCAGCCAAGATATGGGGACAGGGACGGTGGAGCAGTACTTC
>-|TRBJ2-1|TRBV7-6|few
CASSRARRPSSYNEQFF
TGTGCCAGCAGCCGGGCGAGGAGGCCTAGCTCCTACAATGAGCAGTTCTTC
>TRBD2|TRBJ2-7|TRBV11-2|-
CASSETSDPLYEQYF
TGTGCCAGCAGCGAAACTAGCGATCCACTCTACGAGCAGTACTTC
>-|TRBJ2-3|TRBV7-3|many
CASSLSGIGGTDTQYF
TGTGCCAGCAGCCTTTCCGGAATCGGGGGCACAGATACGCAGTATTTT
>TRBD1|TRBJ2-5|TRBV5-1|-
CASSKTGGQETQYF
TGCGCCAGCAGCAAAACAGGGGGCCAAGAGACCCAGTACTTC
>-|TRBJ2-3|TRBV7-3|-
CASSWQGTIADTQYF
TGTGCCAGCAGCTGGCAGGGAACGATCGCAGATACGCAGTATTTT
>-|TRBJ2-1|TRBV5-4|many
CASSSLDNEQFF
TGTGCCAGCAGCTCACTAGACAATGAGCAGTTCTTC
>-|TRBJ2-3|TRBV7-9|-
CASSSHSADTQYF
TGTGCCAGCAGCTCGCACAGCGCTGATACGCAGTATTTT
>TRBD2|TRBJ2-7|TRBV6-5|-
CASSYSTLAGDTEQYF
TGTGCCAGCAGTTACAGCACTCTAGCGGGGGATACCGAGCAGTACTTC
>-|TRBJ2-1|TRBV6-2/TRBV6-3|few
CASSYWPTYNEQFF
TGTGCCAGCAGTTACTGGCCTACCTACAATGAGCAGTTCTTC
>-|TRBJ2-1|TRBV7-6|many
CASSPSWDEQFF
TGTGCCAGCAGCCCATCATGGGATGAGCAGTTCTTC
>-|TRBJ1-4|TRBV20-1|few
CSAREQLNEKLFF
TGCAGTGCTAGAGAACAGCTTAATGAAAAACTGTTTTTT
>TRBD1|TRBJ2-4|TRBV20-1|-
CSVAGQGAIQYF
TGCAGTGTGGCGGGACAGGGTGCCATTCAGTACTTC
>-|TRBJ2-2|TRBV7-9|few
CASSYPHGVVGELFF
TGTGCCAGCAGCTACCCGCACGGGGTGGTCGGGGAGCTGTTTTTT
>TRBD2|TRBJ2-2|TRBV10-3|few
CAISETVPSGGRTGELFF
TGTGCCATCAGTGAGACCGTCCCTAGCGGGGGACGCACCGGGGAGCTGTTTTTT
>-|TRBJ1-1|TRBV12-5|few
CASGPPTPEEAFF
TGTGCTAGTGGGCCACCTACCCCCGAGGAAGCTTTCTTT
>-|TRBJ1-2|TRBV15|few
CATSLTGNYGYTF
TGTGCCACCAGCCTTACAGGGAACTATGGCTACACCTTC
>-|TRBJ1-2|TRBV6-2/TRBV6-3|-
CASSVPGLFYGYTF
TGTGCCAGCAGCGTTCCGGGACTGTTCTATGGCTACACCTTC
>-|TRBJ1-1|TRBV5-1|few
CASSPPSVNTEAFF
TGCGCCAGCAGCCCGCCGAGTGTGAACACTGAAGCTTTCTTT
>TRBD1|TRBJ1-4|TRBV4-3|-
CASSQGTDRETRKLFF
TGCGCCAGCAGCCAAGGGACAGACAGGGAAACACGGAAACTGTTTTTT
>TRBD2|TRBJ2-1|TRBV5-1|many
CASSGTSGAYNEQFF
TGCGCCAGCAGCGGGACTAGCGGGGCCTACAATGAGCAGTTCTTC
>TRBD1|TRBJ2-2|TRBV12-3/TRBV12-4|few
CASSRLEGGHGELFF
TGTGCCAGCAGTCGCCTCGAAGGGGGCCACGGGGAGCTGTTTTTT
>-|TRBJ2-2|TRBV19|-
CATHGRNTGELFF
TGTGCCACCCACGGGAGGAACACCGGGGAGCTGTTTTTT
>TRBD1|TRBJ2-5|TRBV2|few
CASMSQPGGGETQYF
TGTGCCAGCATGAGTCAGCCAGGGGGTGGAGAGACCCAGTACTTC
>-|TRBJ1-2|TRBV6-5|few
CASSYSARGDYGYTF
TGTGCCAGCAGTTACTCTGCGAGAGGGGACTATGGCTACACCTTC
>-|TRBJ1-2|TRBV18|few
CASSTDSLGRSDYGYTF
TGTGCCAGCTCGACAGATTCATTAGGGAGATCGGACTATGGCTACACCTTC
>-|TRBJ2-5|TRBV7-8|-
CASSLRQSQETQYF
TGTGCCAGCAGCTTAAGACAGTCCCAAGAGACCCAGTACTTC
>-|TRBJ2-5|TRBV6-2/TRBV6-3|-
CASSNGLGETQYF
TGTGCCAGCAGCAACGGATTAGGGGAGACCCAGTACTTC
>-|TRBJ2-5|TRBV5-5|-
CASSHPGSKETQYF
TGTGCCAGCAGCCATCCGGGGAGCAAAGAGACCCAGTACTTC
>-|TRBJ2-5|TRBV27|few
CASSLGVRGETQYF
TGTGCCAGCAGCCTGGGAGTGAGGGGAGAGACCCAGTACTTC
>-|TRBJ2-1|TRBV9|-
CASSDLVNEQFF
TGTGCCAGCAGCGACTTAGTCAATGAGCAGTTCTTC
>-|TRBJ2-6|TRBV6-5|-
CASSYPGANVLTF
TGTGCCAGCAGTTACCCTGGGGCCAACGTCCTGACTTTC
>TRBD2|TRBJ2-3|TRBV3-1|once
CASSKVPGLAGVPGQYF
TGTGCCAGCAGCAAAGTGCCGGGACTAGCGGGGGTCCCAGGGCAGTATTTT
>-|TRBJ2-1|TRBV19|-
CASSPWTTSSYNEQFF
TGTGCCAGTAGTCCTTGGACTACTAGCTCCTACAATGAGCAGTTCTTC
>-|TRBJ2-5|TRBV6-2/TRBV6-3|few
CASSYEVKETQYF
TGTGCCAGCAGTTACGAAGTGAAAGAGACCCAGTACTTC
>TRBD2|TRBJ2-1|TRBV11-2|-
CASSFTSGGANEQFF
TGTGCCAGCAGCTTTACTAGCGGGGGGGCTAATGAGCAGTTCTTC
>-|TRBJ2-1|TRBV10-3|-
CAIRNQNNEQFF
TGTGCCATCAGAAACCAGAACAATGAGCAGTTCTTC
>TRBD1|TRBJ1-1|TRBV7-2|few
CASDTHRGPGTEAFF
TGTGCCAGCGACACTCACAGGGGGCCTGGGACTGAAGCTTTCTTT
>-|TRBJ2-7|TRBV5-4|few
CASSSDWTQHGSYEQYF
TGTGCCAGCAGCTCCGATTGGACACAACACGGGTCCTACGAGCAGTACTTC
>TRBD2|TRBJ2-2|TRBV27|few
CASGPWTSGGVTGELFF
TGTGCCAGCGGGCCATGGACTAGCGGGGGAGTGACCGGGGAGCTGTTTTTT
>TRBD2|TRBJ2-5|TRBV7-2|-
CAISLGRLSGTETQYF
TGTGCCATCAGCTTGGGACGACTAAGCGGGACCGAGACCCAGTACTTC
>TRBD2|TRBJ2-3|TRBV6-2/TRBV6-3|few
CASSYGGGESTDTQYF
TGTGCCAGCAGTTACGGCGGGGGGGAAAGCACAGATACGCAGTATTTT
>-|TRBJ2-2|TRBV12-3/TRBV12-4|few
CASSFFPGELFF
TGTGCCAGCAGTTTTTTTCCGGGGGAGCTGTTTTTT
>-|TRBJ1-4|TRBV3-1|-
CASSQYVGEKLFF
TGTGCCAGCAGCCAATACGTGGGTGAAAAACTGTTTTTT
>-|TRBJ2-2|TRBV27|-
CASSSGGGQNTGELFF
TGTGCCAGCAGTAGCGGCGGGGGCCAGAACACCGGGGAGCTGTTTTTT
>TRBD1|TRBJ2-3|TRBV12-3/TRBV12-4|few
CASRPRTGRTDTQYF
TGTGCCAGCAGGCCCCGGACAGGGCGCACAGATACGCAGTATTTT
>-|TRBJ1-5|TRBV4-1|few
CASSQDRVFNQPQHF
TGCGCCAGCAGCCAAGATCGGGTGTTCAATCAGCCCCAGCATTTT
>-|TRBJ1-1|TRBV5-1|-
CASSLDPGPAFF
TGCGCCAGCAGCTTGGATCCAGGCCCAGCTTTCTTT
>-|TRBJ1-2|TRBV2|many
CASKRDIYGYTF
TGTGCCAGCAAAAGGGATATCTATGGCTACACCTTC